These 11 T cell receptor beta chains were sequenced from one sample in a study of response to subunit inactivated influenza vaccine. MiXCR, run by TCRdb on the RT-PCR reads, gives a single entry per CDR3 protein. The sample lists about 520,000 distinct CDR3 sequences; roughly 7.6% were seen once. Source: PBMCs from blood, taken 23 to 25 months after vaccination. Source of these receptors: a man aged 50 to 69 who received an inactivated influenza vaccine.

This clonotype was seen at least ten times. V gene TRBV2 combines with J gene TRBJ1-1; weak D call: TRBD1 (5 bases). CDR1 is SNHLY and CDR2 is FYNNEI in the germline V gene. Trimming pared 6 bases from V and 1 base from J, leaving 12 bases between. This CDR3 comprises 14 residues. The chain's CDR3 is CASRPRGENTEAFF. The CDR3 DNA sequence: TGTGCCAGCAGGCCTCGGGGGGAGAACACTGAAGCTTTCTTT.

There are a few counts of this clonotype. V and J are TRBV21-1 and TRBJ1-1; the D call TRBD1 from the table was never checked on the DNA. TRBV21-1 is a recognized pseudogene. CDR3 size: 17 residues. CDR3 amino acids: CASSKIPCGVMNTEAFF. The CDR3 region has the DNA TGTGCCAGCAGCAAGATCCCGTGTGGAGTAATGAACACTGAAGCTTTCTTT.

This chain connects TRBV24-1 to TRBJ2-3; no firm D call. Trimming left V 4 bases short and J 2 bases short, with 12 bases between. The CDR3 runs to 15 residues. Germline V gene sequence: CDR1 KGHDR, CDR2 SFDVKD. CDR3 protein: CATSDRDWYTDTQYF. The CDR3 coding sequence is TGTGCCACCAGTGACAGAGACTGGTACACAGATACGCAGTATTTT.

The rearrangement joins TRBV20-1 to TRBJ2-3; no clear D. Germline V CDR1 and CDR2: DFQATT, SNEGSKA (reference sequence). The V end lost 1 base, the J end lost 2 bases, and 10 bases lay between the germline ends. This CDR3 is built from 14 residues. The CDR3 loop is CSARGAAFTDTQYF. The CDR3 DNA reads TGCAGTGCTAGAGGCGCAGCGTTCACAGATACGCAGTATTTT.

Concerning this clonotype: An end of the junction does not agree with germline; a read error may underlie this. The V and J genes are TRBV5-1 and TRBJ2-5; a weak D match, TRBD2 (5 bases). The CDR3 totals 13 residues. CDR1 and CDR2 (germline): SGHRS, YFSETQ. The CDR3 DNA reads as TGCGCCAGCAGCTCCCTAGCTGTAGAGACCCAGCACTTC. Translating it yields CASSSLAVETQHF.

This clonotype has just a few counts. The rearrangement joins TRBV30 to TRBJ1-6; D gene ambiguous. The length of the CDR3 is 14 residues. Germline V lookup: CDR1 GTSNPN, CDR2 SVGIG (reference sequence). V was trimmed by 3 bases and J by 7 bases, leaving 13 bases between them. CDR3 amino acids: CAWSVGSGNSPLHF. CDR3 bases: TGTGCCTGGAGCGTGGGTTCGGGGAATTCACCCCTCCACTTT.

This rearrangement joins TRBV7-2 to TRBJ2-3; no firm D call. From germline, CDR1 is SGHTA and CDR2 FQGNSA. The CDR3 is made up of 15 amino acids. V dropped 5 bases and J dropped 2 bases, with 14 bases sitting between them. The CDR3 is CASSLTLFSTDTQYF. DNA of the CDR3: TGTGCCAGCAGCCTGACGCTCTTTTCCACAGATACGCAGTATTTT.

The CDR3 spells CAWSVGAHNEQFF. The CDR3 region has the DNA TGTGCCTGGAGTGTAGGTGCGCACAATGAGCAGTTCTTC. The V call is TRBV30, the J call TRBJ2-1; no firm D call. This CDR3 has 13 amino acids. Trimming cost V 0 bases and J 5 bases, with 8 bases left between them. Germline assignment: CDR1 GTSNPN and CDR2 SVGIG (reference sequence).

This clonotype was counted at least ten times. The chain carries TRBV25-1 and TRBJ2-2, with 7 positions matching TRBD2. CDR1 is MGHDK, CDR2 SYGVNS, per germline. Trimming removed 6 bases from V and 6 bases from J; junction bases left unmatched: 7. This CDR3 is built from 14 residues. The chain's CDR3 is CASSPRTRSGELFF. The CDR3 DNA follows: TGTGCCAGCAGCCCCAGGACTAGGTCCGGGGAGCTGTTTTTT.

This clonotype has at least ten counts. This sequence joins TRBV20-1 and TRBJ2-1, with no clear D. This CDR3 has 14 residues. Germline V gene sequence: CDR1 DFQATT, CDR2 SNEGSKA (reference sequence). Between the trimmed V and J ends, which lost 4 bases and 5 bases, there was a span of 15 bases. CDR3 region: CSAKVAVPHNEQFF. The CDR3 DNA is TGCAGTGCTAAGGTCGCGGTTCCTCACAATGAGCAGTTCTTC.

This clonotype has at least ten counts. This chain uses TRBV2 with TRBJ2-5, with TRBD1 identical over 7 bases. Germline CDR1 reads SNHLY; CDR2 reads FYNNEI. Trimming removed 8 bases from V and 5 bases from J; junction bases left unmatched: 14. This CDR3 spans 15 amino acids. CDR3 protein: CASGSGNQGVETQYF. CDR3 DNA: TGTGCCAGCGGGTCAGGGAACCAGGGGGTGGAGACCCAGTACTTC.